This TCR beta chain was documented in a study of CD8+ T cells in alopecia areata. Looking at the study overall: Tofacitinib lasted 6 to 18 months, then 6 months off drug.

V lost 2 bases and J lost 9, with 8 bases in between. The CDR3 loop spans 12 amino acids. The V gene's germline CDR1 is MNHEY and CDR2 SVGAGI. As the sequencing template, cDNA was produced by extracting RNA and reverse transcribing it. Repertoires were generated with immunoSEQ multiplex PCR, while TCRdb's copy carries only in-frame clones and drops some. The sample contains 140,000 to 150,000 clones, around 86% of which appear only once. Researchers took lesional scalp punch biopsies and peripheral blood from people who were alopecia areata patients. The specimen comprised CD8+ T cells sorted from blood, sampled at week 0. The chain has TRBV6-5 and TRBJ2-1, with unresolved D. The TCR comes from a human donor with alopecia areata. Here the CDR3 DNA reads TGTGCCAGCAGTTACGGGGATACTGAGCAGTTCTTC. Encoded protein: CASSYGDTEQFF.